A single sample gave rise to the 28 T cell receptor beta chains below, sequenced in a study of blood T cells in healthy people across ages. A second about 7 to 12 cycle PCR used barcoded and J-beta primers. One entry per CDR3 protein, called by TCRdb with MiXCR from the 5' RACE reads. Among about 1,500,000 distinct CDR3 sequences listed, 25% to 30% were seen once. The sample taken for sequencing was blood. These receptors were taken from a woman under 40 in good health.

V gene TRBV7-2 combines with J gene TRBJ1-1, with D unclear. V lost 0 bases and J lost 1, with 9 bases in between. CDR1 is SGHTA, CDR2 FQGNSA, per germline. The CDR3 spans 15 residues. The CDR3 sequence: CASSLALGTNTEAFF. CDR3 nucleotides: TGTGCCAGCAGCTTAGCGCTCGGAACGAACACTGAAGCTTTCTTT.

This chain links TRBV6-2 or TRBV6-3 with TRBJ2-1; 8 bases are a match to TRBD2. Germline V CDR1 and CDR2: MNHEY, SVGEGT. The CDR3 runs to 14 residues. The ends lost 0 bases at V and 13 bases at J; junction bases unmatched: 8. The CDR3 DNA reads TGTGCCAGCAGTTACTCGGCCGGGAGGGCCGCTCAGTTCTTC. Protein product: CASSYSAGRAAQFF.

V is TRBV3-1 and J is TRBJ2-1; 10 bases are shared with TRBD2. J was trimmed by 8 bases and V by 7 bases; bases with no gene match: 11. This CDR3 spans 15 amino acids. The germline CDR1 and CDR2 sequences are LGHDT and YNNKEL (reference sequence). CDR3: CASNRASGGAYEQFF. As DNA, the CDR3 is TGTGCCAGCAACCGGGCCAGCGGGGGGGCCTATGAGCAGTTCTTC.

The rearrangement links TRBV7-9 to TRBJ1-1; D gene unclear. This CDR3 comprises 12 residues. Trimming pared 5 bases from V and 2 bases from J, leaving 6 bases between. Looked up from germline, CDR1 is SEHNR and CDR2 is FQNEAQ (reference sequence). CDR3 coding DNA: TGTGCCAGCAGCGTCAGTAACACTGAAGCTTTCTTT. This sequence encodes CASSVSNTEAFF.

The rearrangement joins TRBV6-2 or TRBV6-3 to TRBJ2-1; 8 nucleotides align to TRBD2. The CDR3 totals 18 residues. Losses at the gene ends were 2 bases for V and 9 bases for J; bases not matched to a gene: 18. Germline CDR1 is MNHEY and CDR2 is SVGEGT. CDR3 amino acids: CASSYPSSGRLALSEQFF. The CDR3 coding sequence is TGTGCCAGCAGTTACCCAAGCAGCGGGAGACTCGCCCTTAGTGAGCAGTTCTTC.

V gene TRBV11-2 combines with J gene TRBJ2-1; TRBD1 agrees at 9 bases. The CDR3 runs 16 residues. Germline V lookup: CDR1 SGHAT, CDR2 FQNNGV. V trimming: 1 base; J trimming: 6 bases; junction bases outside the gene matches: 7. The CDR3 is CASSLGRGQGGNEQFF. The CDR3, as DNA: TGTGCCAGCAGCTTAGGTCGGGGACAGGGAGGCAATGAGCAGTTCTTC.

Comments on this clonotype: It may be a read error: a sequence one base away is much more abundant. This chain connects TRBV20-1 to TRBJ2-5; D is undetermined. CDR3 length: 12 amino acids. The germline CDR1 and CDR2 sequences are DFQATT and SNEGSKA (reference sequence). The DNA for the CDR3 is TGCAGGGCGTATACTGGACAAGAGACCCAGTACTTC. This encodes CRAYTGQETQYF.

The CDR3 nucleotides are TGTGCCAGCAGCTTAGGCAGGGTCTATACCCAGTACTTC. Its protein is CASSLGRVYTQYF. The V gene is TRBV7-2, the J gene TRBJ2-5, with D perhaps matching TRBD1 (5 bases). The CDR3 spans 13 residues. Germline assignment: CDR1 SGHTA and CDR2 FQGNSA. V was shortened by 1 base and J by 8 bases, with 11 bases between the two germline ends.

This clonotype was observed a single time. Sequence at one end of the junction differs from germline and may be a read error. The CDR3 region is CASSFGSVQGLGETQYF. The DNA of the CDR3 is TGCGCCAGCAGTTTTGGTTCCGTACAGGGGTTAGGGGAGACCCAGTACTTC. V usage is TRBV12-3 or TRBV12-4 and J usage is TRBJ2-7, with 7 bases matching TRBD1. The J call is uncertain, as TRBJ2-5 better fits the DNA end. CDR3 length: 17 amino acids.

This chain connects TRBV20-1 to TRBJ2-1, with a weak D call TRBD2 (6 bases). V was shortened by 3 bases and J by 3 bases, with 12 bases between the two germline ends. The CDR3 spans 14 residues. Looked up from germline, CDR1 is DFQATT and CDR2 is SNEGSKA (reference sequence). The CDR3 is CSASGSPLYNEQFF. Here the CDR3 DNA reads TGCAGTGCTAGCGGGAGTCCCCTCTACAATGAGCAGTTCTTC.

The chain uses TRBV29-1 and TRBJ2-7; D not certain. The CDR3 sequence is 16 residues long. Per germline, CDR1 SQVTM and CDR2 ANQGSEA. Trimming cost V 4 bases and J 2 bases, with 21 bases left between them. DNA of the CDR3: TGCAGCGTTGCGTCGGTTAGAGAGGTAGCCCCCTACGAGCAGTACTTC. Translation: CSVASVREVAPYEQYF.

The rearrangement joins TRBV2 to TRBJ2-4; tentative D call: TRBD2 (5 bases). V dropped 4 bases and J dropped 0 bases, with 10 bases sitting between them. This CDR3 contains 15 residues. Germline CDR1 reads SNHLY; CDR2 reads FYNNEI. The CDR3 loop reads CASSAGNIAKNIQYF. DNA of the CDR3: TGTGCCAGCAGTGCGGGGAACATAGCCAAAAACATTCAGTACTTC.

Many counts were recorded for this clonotype. A much more abundant neighbour one base away suggests this may be a read error. This CDR3 is CAIGAGDDYGQYF. The CDR3 nucleotides read TGTGCCATCGGGGCAGGGGACGACTACGGGCAGTACTTC. The chain couples TRBV10-3 to TRBJ2-7; perhaps TRBD1 as D (6 bases). The CDR3 length is 13 residues. Germline CDR1 and CDR2: ENHRY and SYGVKD.

The chain joins TRBV19 to TRBJ2-7, with D tentatively TRBD2 (6 bases). CDR1 LNHDA and CDR2 SQIVND come from the germline V gene (reference sequence). The V and J ends lost 4 bases and 5 bases respectively, with 18 bases between them. The CDR3 has 15 residues. In nucleotides, the CDR3 is TGTGCCAGTAGTAAATCCGGGACTGGCTACAACGAGCAGTACTTC. The encoded protein is CASSKSGTGYNEQYF.

Comments on this clonotype: One end of the junction does not line up with germline, which may come from a read error. This chain uses TRBV20-1 with TRBJ1-2; 7 bases are a match to TRBD1. Per the germline V gene, CDR1 is DFQATT and CDR2 is SNEGSKA (reference sequence). This CDR3 has 14 amino acids. Written as DNA, the CDR3 is TGCAGTGCTAGAGTCGCGGACAGGAACTATGGTTACACCTTC. It codes for CSARVADRNYGYTF.

This clonotype appeared many times. The chain joins TRBV11-1 to TRBJ2-5; TRBD1 matches at 10 bases. Germline lookup yields CDR1 SGHAT and CDR2 FQDESV (reference sequence). The CDR3 is 15 residues long. The V and J ends lost 7 bases and 5 bases, in that order; junction bases with no gene match: 10. CDR3 sequence (DNA): TGTGCCAGCAAGAGGACAGGGGGAGCGGTGGAGACCCAGTACTTC. This sequence encodes CASKRTGGAVETQYF. Complete variable domain (other parts from reference TRBV11-1 and TRBJ2-5): EAEVAQSPRYKITEKSQAVAFWCDPISGHATLYWYRQILGQGPELLVQFQDESVVDDSQLPKDRFSAERLKGVDSTLKIQPAELGDSAMYLCASKRTGGAVETQYFGPGTRLLVL.

A few counts support this clonotype. The chain employs TRBV6-2 or TRBV6-3 and TRBJ1-1; D not resolved. The V gene lost 2 bases and the J gene lost 0 bases, with 7 bases spanning the gap. The CDR3 spans 14 residues. CDR1 and CDR2 (germline): MNHEY, SVGEGT. The CDR3 DNA reads TGTGCCAGCAGTTACCCACCTTTGAACACTGAAGCTTTCTTT. This translates into CASSYPPLNTEAFF.

Turning to this clonotype: A single base separates this from a much larger clone, so it may be a read error. The chain has TRBV29-1 and TRBJ2-7; 9 bases line up with TRBD1. The CDR3 runs 15 residues. Germline CDR1 is SQVTM and CDR2 is ANQGSEA. The CDR3 DNA follows: TGCAGCGTAGGATGGGACAGGGTGACGTCCTACGGGCAGTACTTC. Its translation is CSVGWDRVTSYGQYF.

This clonotype was observed a few times. The V gene is TRBV20-1, the J gene TRBJ2-5; TRBD2 aligns across 12 bases. The DNA end is a closer match to TRBJ2-7, so the J assignment may be wrong. The CDR3 spans 15 residues. Germline V gene lookup returns CDR1 DFQATT and CDR2 SNEGSKA (reference sequence). The DNA for the CDR3 is TGCAGTGCTAGAGCCCCTCTAGCGGGAGGGGACGAGCAGTACTTC. Encoded protein: CSARAPLAGGDEQYF.

This clonotype was seen a handful of times. The chain uses TRBV30 and TRBJ2-7, with 9 bases lining up with TRBD1. The CDR3 extends over 13 amino acids. Trimming cost V 1 base and J 3 bases; bases outside gene matches: 1. Looked up from germline, CDR1 is GTSNPN and CDR2 is SVGIG (reference sequence). In DNA form, the CDR3 reads TGTGCCTGGAGTGGGGACAGGGTCTACGAGCAGTACTTC. Translation: CAWSGDRVYEQYF.

The chain recombines TRBV10-3 with TRBJ2-5; 10 nucleotides agree with TRBD2. The CDR3 sequence is 15 residues long. Germline V gene data show CDR1 as ENHRY and CDR2 as SYGVKD. V was clipped by 4 bases and J by 5 bases; unmatched bases: 7. CDR3 residues: CAISAASGRSETQYF. Here the CDR3 DNA reads TGTGCCATCAGTGCAGCTAGCGGGAGAAGCGAGACCCAGTACTTC.

This clonotype was found a few times. The chain links TRBV20-1 to TRBJ1-5; maybe TRBD1 (5 bases). CDR1 is DFQATT and CDR2 is SNEGSKA in the germline V gene (reference sequence). V lost 2 bases to trimming and J lost 9 bases, with 20 bases between them. There are 15 residues in the CDR3. This CDR3 reads CSARTSRDGGRPQHF. CDR3 bases: TGCAGTGCTAGAACTTCCAGGGACGGCGGACGGCCCCAGCATTTT.

A few counts support this clonotype. This chain links TRBV7-9 with TRBJ2-5; possibly TRBD1 for D (6 bases). This CDR3 spans 16 amino acids. Germline CDR1 is SEHNR and CDR2 is FQNEAQ (reference sequence). Trimming took off 4 bases at V and 3 bases at J, with 18 bases between the two ends. DNA of the CDR3: TGTGCCAGCAGCTCCCAAGCGGAACCAGGGGAAGAGACCCAGTACTTC. Protein: CASSSQAEPGEETQYF.

The chain carries TRBV20-1 and TRBJ1-5; D is unresolved. This CDR3 has 15 amino acids. With 0 bases removed from V and 0 bases from J, the gap between germline ends came to 9 bases. From germline, CDR1 is DFQATT and CDR2 SNEGSKA (reference sequence). CDR3 in DNA: TGCAGTGCTAGAGAAGGGTCTTATAGCAATCAGCCCCAGCATTTT. This sequence encodes CSAREGSYSNQPQHF.

The V call is TRBV12-3 or TRBV12-4, the J call TRBJ1-1; D is unresolved. The CDR3 consists of 14 residues. Trimming pared 3 bases from V and 0 bases from J, leaving 8 bases between. The CDR3 DNA is TGTGCCAGCAGTTTGGAGGCCATGAACACTGAAGCTTTCTTT. It specifies CASSLEAMNTEAFF.

This clonotype was counted at least ten times. V gene TRBV20-1 combines with J gene TRBJ2-3, with D possibly being TRBD1 or TRBD2 (5 bases each). The CDR3 is 14 residues long. Trimming took 5 bases from V and 3 from J, leaving 15 bases between them. Germline V CDR1 and CDR2: DFQATT, SNEGSKA (reference sequence). CDR3 sequence reads: CSAARDPATDTQYF. CDR3 sequence (DNA): TGCAGTGCTGCGAGGGACCCAGCAACAGATACGCAGTATTTT.

This clonotype was picked up a small number of times. The genes are TRBV20-1 and TRBJ2-5; 9 bases line up with TRBD2. This CDR3 has 15 amino acids. Germline V gene sequence: CDR1 DFQATT, CDR2 SNEGSKA (reference sequence). V was clipped by 1 base and J by 0 bases; unmatched bases: 3. In DNA form, the CDR3 reads TGCAGTGCTAGAGTGGCGGGAGGGTACCAAGAGACCCAGTACTTC. Its translation: CSARVAGGYQETQYF.

The J gene is TRBJ2-4, the V gene TRBV10-3; TRBD2 might be the D (6 bases). The CDR3 length is 15 residues. The V end lost 3 bases, the J end lost 13 bases, and 22 bases lay between the germline ends. From germline, CDR1 is ENHRY and CDR2 SYGVKD. CDR3 coding DNA: TGTGCCATCAGTGAAGGAGAAGGACGATCGGGGGAGCAGTACTTC. This encodes CAISEGEGRSGEQYF.